This paragraph reports one T cell receptor beta chain. Its cognate antigen is unknown. Other DNA sequences of this sample code for an identical CDR3. Sample time point: baseline, week 1 (first vaccination visit). The treatment here: pre-vaccination baseline after standard-of-care therapy. Profiled with immunoSEQ multiplex PCR; TCRdb holds only in-frame clones, not every one. Counted here are about 66,000 clones, 86% occurring once; the ten biggest clones make up roughly 2.6%. The record originates from a study of a mutant IDH1 vaccine in newly diagnosed glioma. For the study at large: Pretreatment consisted of radiotherapy, temozolomide, or both, with most receiving both. Whole-study findings and limits: Immune responses induced by the vaccine were seen in roughly 93% of patients, spanning multiple MHC alleles.

CDR1 is SGHRS, CDR2 YFSETQ, per germline. This CDR3 comprises 15 residues. V was trimmed by 0 bases and J by 0 bases, leaving 4 bases between them. The genes are TRBV5-1 and TRBJ2-6; D unclear. This sequence originates from a young man with glioma. The sequenced sample was PBMCs, obtained from a glioma patient treated with radiotherapy, temozolomide or both. Written as DNA, the CDR3 is TGCGCCAGCAGCTTGGTTCTCTCTGGGGCCAACGTCCTGACTTTC. It encodes CASSLVLSGANVLTF.